Sequencing of this T cell receptor beta chain was carried out in a study of siplizumab effects on memory and regulatory T cells (dated 2019 in TCRdb). As for the study more broadly: The study looked at the effect of siplizumab, an anti-CD2 antibody, on alloreactive T-cell subsets in allogeneic mixed lymphocyte reactions made from human PBMCs. Broader findings and caveats from the paper: Compared with memory T cells, unstimulated naive T cells appeared more diverse, and naive cells seemed to make a substantial contribution to the alloresponse. The cumulative frequency of alloreactive sequences traceable to unstimulated CD4+ memory T cells was significantly reduced by siplizumab. No functional confirmation was obtained for the suppressive function of proliferating Tregs from siplizumab cultures. Sequences below about 10^-5 frequency were poorly captured, so only a minor fraction of alloreactive clones could be mapped to unstimulated subsets. Among mappable alloreactive CD4+ clones, the Treg-derived fraction averaged about 70% with siplizumab versus around 25% in control reactions. For roughly 75-95% of proliferating CD4+ or CD8+ clones, no naive or memory phenotype could be assigned.

As to this clone: It has no known antigen specificity. Base qualities are not recorded, but no much larger clone differs from it by a single base.

Sorted unstimulated T cells and proliferating T cells recovered from mixed lymphocyte reactions underwent TCRbeta CDR3 sequencing. Fresh whole blood from around 11 HLA-typed healthy donors was used to isolate PBMCs. Unstimulated CD4+ non-regulatory T cells were FACS-sorted to map the origin of alloreactive clones. In the germline V gene, CDR1 corresponds to ENHRY and CDR2 to SYGVKD. The V and J ends are trimmed by 3 bases and 4 bases, leaving 3 bases between them. The CDR3, from cysteine to phenylalanine, totals 11 residues. The DNA shown is the 33-base CDR3, in frame from base 1. The library was made by the immunoSEQ multiplex PCR assay. Some 100,000 TCR templates per sample were assayed by the deep sequencing platform. Genomic DNA extracted from sorted T cells was used for TCRbeta CDR3 sequencing. The study's own analysis went as follows. The R programming language was used for clonal analysis of TCRbeta CDR3 data. Alloreactive CD4+ and CD8+ clones were defined by comparing unstimulated samples with post-reaction CFSE-low samples. Alloreactive CD4+ clones were assigned to regulatory or non-regulatory origin by matching sequences to sorted unstimulated Treg and non-Treg repertoires. TCRdb re-hosts the immuneACCESS table, in-frame sequences only. Its copies lack some clones; in the studies checked, an unresolved V gene accounts for under half of them, and the cause for the rest is not known. Clonal size and the V and J genes are those of that table, whereas D and trimming came from the DNA. The sample records fewer than 110,000 clones, over 90% of which are singletons. Jointly, the top ten make up 12% of the sample.

The sequence came from a human donor in good health. This sequence uses TRBV10-3 and TRBJ1-1; there is no confident call for the D gene. Material: non-Treg CD4+ T cells sorted from blood. The cell subset or site label, as the study defines it: FACS-sorted unstimulated CD4+ non-regulatory T cells. The nucleotide sequence reads TGTGCCATCAGTGACGGCACTGAAGCTTTCTTT. Translated, it reads CAISDGTEAFF.